These 12 T cell receptor beta chains were sequenced from one sample in a study of blood T cell repertoires in COVID-19. Some clones are missing from TCRdb's copy, which holds only in-frame ones; the method was immunoSEQ multiplex PCR. The sample has fewer than 350,000 clones, roughly 85% seen once; the top ten hold roughly 2.5%. The sequencing sample was made of PBMCs or T cells enriched from blood (not recorded which). These receptors all come from a woman aged 45-65 years who had recovered from COVID-19.

This sequence joins TRBV9 and TRBJ2-7; 7 bases align to TRBD1. V gave up 3 bases and J gave up 6 bases; unmatched junction bases: 3. CDR3 length: 12 residues. CDR1 is SGDLS, CDR2 YYNGEE, per germline. CDR3: CASSGQGREQYF. The CDR3 nucleotides read TGTGCCAGCAGCGGACAGGGTCGCGAGCAGTACTTC.

This chain joins TRBV28 and TRBJ2-1, with 7 bases lining up with TRBD1. This CDR3 comprises 15 residues. In germline, CDR1 is MDHEN, CDR2 SYDVKM. V shed 5 bases and J 9 bases; nucleotides not matched to a gene: 13. CDR3 coding DNA: TGTGCCAGCAGTCAACTCTTGAGGGGGCTATCTGAGCAGTTCTTC. Its translation: CASSQLLRGLSEQFF.

This chain uses TRBV4-2 with TRBJ1-2; unclear D gene. V lost 4 bases, J lost 4 bases, and 13 bases lay in between. Germline CDR1 is LGHNA and CDR2 is YNFKEQ. This CDR3 has 14 amino acids. CDR3 loop: CASSPPRFSYGYTF. The CDR3 DNA sequence: TGTGCCAGCAGCCCCCCCCGATTTAGCTATGGCTACACCTTC.

The genes are TRBV5-1 and TRBJ2-3; TRBD2 agrees at 8 bases. From germline, CDR1 is SGHRS and CDR2 YFSETQ. The ends lost 1 base at V and 5 bases at J; junction bases unmatched: 9. The CDR3 runs 16 residues. CDR3 sequence: CASSLTSGSRVDTQYF. In nucleotides, the CDR3 is TGCGCCAGCAGCTTGACGAGCGGGAGTCGGGTAGATACGCAGTATTTT.

This chain connects TRBV2 to TRBJ2-3, with TRBD2 as a possible D gene (5 bases). V was cut by 5 bases and J by 1 base, with 13 bases left in between. The CDR3 is 15 residues long. The germline V gene encodes CDR1 SNHLY and CDR2 FYNNEI. As DNA, the CDR3 is TGTGCCAGCAGTCAACGGGAACGGCGCACAGATACGCAGTATTTT. It codes for CASSQRERRTDTQYF.

The rearrangement joins TRBV29-1 to TRBJ1-2; 8 bases align to TRBD1. J lost 3 bases, V lost 3 bases, and 3 bases had no gene match. The CDR3 runs 13 residues. Germline values: CDR1 SQVTM, CDR2 ANQGSEA. CDR3: CSVDDRGDYGYTF. Here the CDR3 DNA reads TGCAGCGTTGATGACAGGGGCGACTATGGCTACACCTTC.

The chain combines TRBV7-3 with TRBJ1-4, with D tentatively TRBD1 (6 bases). The CDR3 has 13 amino acids. With 5 bases removed from V and 8 bases from J, the gap between germline ends came to 12 bases. Looked up from germline, CDR1 is SGHTA and CDR2 is FQGTGA. This CDR3 is CASSPTRGEKLFF. The CDR3 DNA sequence: TGTGCCAGCAGCCCGACGAGGGGGGAAAAACTGTTTTTT.

The chain carries TRBV15 and TRBJ1-1; D remains unclear. This CDR3 contains 14 residues. Germline CDR1 is LNHNV and CDR2 is YYDKDF (reference sequence). Trimming shortened V by 0 bases and J by 11 bases, and 16 bases separated the two germline ends. The CDR3 protein is CATSRESGPRSAFF. The CDR3 DNA follows: TGTGCCACCAGCAGAGAGAGCGGGCCAAGGTCGGCTTTCTTT.

This chain uses TRBV19 with TRBJ1-1; 7 bases line up with TRBD1. The V gene end was trimmed by 3 bases and the J gene end by 6 bases; junction bases not matched to a gene: 7. Germline V CDR1 and CDR2: LNHDA, SQIVND (reference sequence). There are 14 residues in the CDR3. The CDR3 protein is CASSIQGGRAEAFF. The CDR3 bases are TGTGCCAGTAGTATTCAGGGGGGAAGAGCTGAAGCTTTCTTT.

The CDR3 region is CASSIRPGTEAFF. For the CDR3, the DNA is TGTGCCAGTAGTATCCGGCCGGGCACTGAAGCTTTCTTT. This sequence joins TRBV19 and TRBJ1-1; the D is unclear. CDR3 length equals 13 residues. V lost 3 bases, J lost 4 bases, and 9 bases lay in between. Germline values: CDR1 LNHDA, CDR2 SQIVND (reference sequence).

The rearrangement links TRBV6-2 or TRBV6-3 to TRBJ1-5; D may be TRBD1 (5 bases). This CDR3 is 14 amino acids long. Trimming shortened V by 5 bases and J by 1 base, and 9 bases separated the two germline ends. Germline V CDR1 and CDR2: MNHEY, SVGEGT. This chain's CDR3 is CASSQDRSNQPQHF. CDR3 sequence (DNA): TGTGCCAGCAGTCAAGACAGAAGCAATCAGCCCCAGCATTTT.

Only one count was recorded for this clone. CDR3 region: CASSHLTGIRAGELFF. As DNA, the CDR3 is TGTGCCAGCAGTCACCTAACAGGGATCCGAGCCGGGGAGCTGTTTTTT. The rearrangement uses TRBV2 and TRBJ2-2, with D maybe TRBD1 (6 bases). Germline V gene lookup returns CDR1 SNHLY and CDR2 FYNNEI. The CDR3 totals 16 residues. Trimming took 5 bases from V and 6 from J, leaving 19 bases between them.